The source of this TCR beta chain is a study of CD8+ T cells in alopecia areata. Treatment denoted: oral pan-JAK inhibitor, 5-10 mg twice daily. Isolated RNA was reverse transcribed into cDNA used as the sequencing template. Only in-frame clones appear in the TCRdb table, and some are missing; sequencing was by immunoSEQ multiplex PCR. The sample has under 130,000 clones, about nine tenths seen once. CDR1 is SQVTM, CDR2 ANQGSEA, per germline. The CDR3 spans 10 residues. The source is a human donor with alopecia areata. The chain links TRBV29-1 to TRBJ1-1, with D hard to call. This specimen consisted of CD8+ T cells sorted from blood, obtained at approximately week 30, from a patient treated with tofacitinib. The CDR3 nucleotides read TGCACCGCGTGGGGAACTGAAGCTTTCTTT. Its protein is CTAWGTEAFF.